This passage covers 23 T cell receptor beta chains from one sample sequenced in a study of CD8 T cells in ankylosing spondylitis. Via MiXCR, TCRdb re-called the 5' RACE reads, giving one row per CDR3 protein. The sample includes about 150,000 distinct CDR3 sequences, about an eighth of them seen just once. Material: blood, either unsorted or a sorted T cell fraction (not recorded which). All receptors derive from a female donor with ankylosing spondylitis or in good health (not recorded which).

The chain combines TRBV19 with TRBJ1-2; possible D gene TRBD1, 6 bases. CDR3 length: 15 amino acids. Between the trimmed V and J ends, which lost 5 bases and 4 bases, there was a span of 17 bases. Germline V gives CDR1 LNHDA, CDR2 SQIVND (reference sequence). CDR3 loop: CASSLRKGGVYGYTF. In DNA, the CDR3 is TGTGCCAGTAGTCTCCGGAAAGGGGGTGTCTATGGCTACACCTTC.

Remarks on this clonotype: A much larger clone lies one base from this, so it may be a read error. This chain joins TRBV12-3 or TRBV12-4 and TRBJ1-4; D gene unclear. The V gene lost 7 bases and the J gene lost 0 bases, with 9 bases spanning the gap. The CDR3 is 14 residues long. The CDR3 sequence: CASTSEATNEKLFF. Written as DNA, the CDR3 is TGTGCCAGCACCTCAGAAGCAACTAATGAAAAACTGTTTTTT.

This clonotype was detected ten times or more. The rearrangement links TRBV27 to TRBJ2-3, with D perhaps matching TRBD2 (5 bases). Germline V gene data show CDR1 as MNHEY and CDR2 as SMNVEV (reference sequence). The V end was cut by 0 bases, the J end by 1 base, with 5 bases between. This CDR3 has 14 residues. DNA for the CDR3: TGTGCCAGCAGTTTATCAGCGGGCACAGATACGCAGTATTTT. This gives the protein CASSLSAGTDTQYF.

This clonotype was observed at least ten times. V gene TRBV19 combines with J gene TRBJ1-1, with D possibly TRBD1 on 5 matching bases. V dropped 4 bases and J dropped 3 bases, with 12 bases sitting between them. Germline assignment: CDR1 LNHDA and CDR2 SQIVND (reference sequence). The CDR3 is 14 amino acids. Written as DNA, the CDR3 is TGTGCCAGTAGTAAACAGGAGGGGTACACTGAAGCTTTCTTT. This sequence encodes CASSKQEGYTEAFF.

In its sample, this clonotype was seen many times. V and J are TRBV7-2 and TRBJ2-1, with a weak D call TRBD1 (5 bases). The CDR3 is made up of 15 amino acids. CDR1 SGHTA and CDR2 FQGNSA come from the germline V gene. Trimming stripped 5 bases from V and 2 bases from J, with 13 bases between. The CDR3 protein is CASSQDGQAYNEQFF. The DNA of the CDR3 is TGTGCCAGCAGCCAGGACGGACAAGCCTACAATGAGCAGTTCTTC.

This clonotype was observed at least ten times. The chain couples TRBV20-1 to TRBJ2-2; weak D call: TRBD2 (5 bases). V was trimmed by 3 bases and J by 4 bases, leaving 6 bases between them. The CDR3 has 12 amino acids. CDR1 DFQATT and CDR2 SNEGSKA come from the germline V gene (reference sequence). The CDR3 DNA follows: TGCAGTGCTAGGGCGGGCACCGGGGAGCTGTTTTTT. Translated: CSARAGTGELFF.

This clonotype was seen at least ten times. The DNA of the CDR3 is TGCGCCAGCAGCTTGGAAGTCACCACCTACGAGCAGTACTTC. Translating gives CASSLEVTTYEQYF. The chain carries TRBV5-1 and TRBJ2-7, with unresolved D. The CDR3 loop spans 14 amino acids. Between the trimmed V and J ends, which lost 0 bases and 2 bases, there was a span of 9 bases. CDR1 is SGHRS, CDR2 YFSETQ, per germline.

Comments on this clonotype: This may be a read error: a much more frequent sequence differs by one nucleotide. The V gene is TRBV12-3 or TRBV12-4, the J gene TRBJ1-2; D is ambiguous. The CDR3 loop spans 14 amino acids. The CDR3 nucleotides read TGTGCCAGCAGCCCCCTGGGATCCAACTATGGCTACCCCTTC. Translation gives CASSPLGSNYGYPF.

This clonotype was detected many times. The J gene is TRBJ2-1, the V gene TRBV28; 15 nucleotides agree with TRBD2. V was clipped by 5 bases and J by 7 bases; unmatched bases: 3. The CDR3 runs to 15 residues. Germline V CDR1 and CDR2: MDHEN, SYDVKM. CDR3 sequence reads: CASSAGTSGRNEQFF. CDR3 in DNA: TGTGCCAGCAGTGCGGGGACTAGCGGGAGGAATGAGCAGTTCTTC.

This clonotype showed up many times. The chain carries TRBV12-3 or TRBV12-4 and TRBJ2-2, with D perhaps TRBD1 (5 bases). The CDR3 contains 19 residues. The germline V and J ends were trimmed by 7 bases and 2 bases, with 26 bases remaining between them. The CDR3 DNA follows: TGTGCCAGCACCTCTGTACCCTTTACAGGAATACTTAACACCGGGGAGCTGTTTTTT. Its protein is CASTSVPFTGILNTGELFF.

The chain carries TRBV4-1 and TRBJ2-7; the match to TRBD2 covers 8 bases. The CDR3 contains 15 residues. V was clipped by 0 bases and J by 3 bases; unmatched bases: 4. CDR1 is MGHRA, CDR2 YSYEKL, per germline. The CDR3 here is CASSQEAGEYYEQYF. CDR3 nucleotides: TGCGCCAGCAGCCAAGAAGCGGGGGAGTACTACGAGCAGTACTTC.

This clonotype was found a few times. The chain carries TRBV5-1 and TRBJ1-5, with TRBD1 as a possible D gene (5 bases). The CDR3 is 15 residues long. V was trimmed by 2 bases and J by 7 bases, leaving 16 bases between them. Germline-derived CDR1 and CDR2 are SGHRS and YFSETQ. CDR3 in amino acids: CASSLYPGSGQPQHF. The DNA for the CDR3 is TGCGCCAGCAGCTTATACCCAGGGAGTGGGCAGCCCCAGCATTTT. The whole variable domain, filled in from reference TRBV5-1 and TRBJ1-5, reads KAGVTQTPRYLIKTRGQQVTLSCSPISGHRSVSWYQQTPGQGLQFLFEYFSETQRNKGNFPGRFSGRQFSNSRSEMNVSTLELGDSALYLCASSLYPGSGQPQHFGDGTRLSIL.

The table lists this clonotype with many counts. The chain combines TRBV5-5 with TRBJ2-1; possibly TRBD2 for D (6 bases). Trimming took 1 base from V and 0 from J, leaving 11 bases between them. The CDR3 contains 16 residues. Germline CDR1 SGHKS, CDR2 YYEKEE (reference sequence). Here the CDR3 DNA reads TGTGCCAGCAGCTTGTACGGGACTCCCTCCTACAATGAGCAGTTCTTC. Translation: CASSLYGTPSYNEQFF. The full variable domain, its missing parts supplied by reference TRBV5-5 and TRBJ2-1, is DAGVTQSPTHLIKTRGQQVTLRCSPISGHKSVSWYQQVLGQGPQFIFQYYEKEERGRGNFPDRFSARQFPNYSSELNVNALLLGDSALYLCASSLYGTPSYNEQFFGPGTRLTVL.

This clonotype came up many times. This chain joins TRBV6-5 and TRBJ2-7; possibly TRBD1 for D (6 bases). This CDR3 comprises 15 residues. The germline V gene encodes CDR1 MNHEY and CDR2 SVGAGI. V gave up 0 bases and J gave up 5 bases, with 14 bases separating them. CDR3 bases: TGTGCCAGCAGTTACTCTGCCAACAGGGAACACGAGCAGTACTTC. As protein: CASSYSANREHEQYF.

This clonotype came up many times. The chain uses TRBV10-3 and TRBJ1-5; the D gene is possibly TRBD1 (6 bases). With 3 bases removed from V and 5 bases from J, the gap between germline ends came to 14 bases. The CDR3 consists of 15 residues. Germline-derived CDR1 and CDR2 are ENHRY and SYGVKD. For the CDR3, the DNA is TGTGCCATCAGTGATTCCGGCAGGGGCTATCAGCCCCAGCATTTT. Encoded protein: CAISDSGRGYQPQHF.

This clonotype appeared a few times. The V gene is TRBV3-1, the J gene TRBJ2-3; no clear D. The CDR3 consists of 14 residues. V lost 4 bases to trimming and J lost 0 bases, with 8 bases between them. The germline V gene encodes CDR1 LGHDT and CDR2 YNNKEL (reference sequence). In nucleotides, the CDR3 is TGTGCCAGCAGCCCCCGTTCCAGCACAGATACGCAGTATTTT. This encodes CASSPRSSTDTQYF.

V gene TRBV5-1 combines with J gene TRBJ1-1, with unresolved D. The CDR3 consists of 13 residues. Germline CDR1 and CDR2: SGHRS and YFSETQ. V dropped 4 bases and J dropped 6 bases, with 13 bases sitting between them. The CDR3: CASSPSTGSEAFF. Here the CDR3 DNA reads TGCGCCAGCAGCCCGAGTACGGGTTCTGAAGCTTTCTTT.

The table lists this clonotype with many counts. The chain carries TRBV5-1 and TRBJ2-1; no firm D call. The CDR3 runs to 16 residues. Trimming removed 4 bases at V and 4 bases at J, with 18 bases between. CDR1 and CDR2 from the germline V gene are SGHRS and YFSETQ. DNA for the CDR3: TGCGCCAGCAGCCCGGTCCGTGGAGTCCAATACAATGAGCAGTTCTTC. Translation gives CASSPVRGVQYNEQFF.

The table lists this clonotype with many counts. The chain carries TRBV6-1 and TRBJ2-1; 7 nucleotides agree with TRBD1. The germline gives CDR1 MNHNS, CDR2 SASEGT. The CDR3 covers 16 residues. V was pared by 6 bases and J by 4 bases, with 12 bases of the junction left unmatched. The CDR3 sequence: CASSTFRGRPYNEQFF. DNA for the CDR3: TGTGCCAGCAGCACGTTTAGGGGGCGCCCATACAATGAGCAGTTCTTC.

The genes are TRBV11-2 and TRBJ2-7; 9 nucleotides align to TRBD2. CDR3 length: 15 residues. Trimming at V came to 5 bases and at J to 4 bases, leaving 9 bases not matched to a gene. Germline CDR1 is SGHAT and CDR2 is FQNNGV. The CDR3 is CASSRSGLASYEQYF. The CDR3 coding sequence is TGTGCCAGCAGCCGTTCGGGACTAGCCTCATACGAGCAGTACTTC.

As concerns this clonotype: A much larger clone lies one base from this, so it may be a read error. The chain combines TRBV7-9 with TRBJ1-2; unclear D gene. The germline V gene has CDR1 SEHNR and CDR2 FQNEAQ (reference sequence). This CDR3 has 10 amino acids. The CDR3 DNA reads as TGTGCCGGCAGCTCAGATGGCTACACCTTC. It specifies CAGSSDGYTF.

At least ten counts were recorded for this clonotype. V gene TRBV20-1 combines with J gene TRBJ1-6, with TRBD1 matching 7 bases. J was trimmed by 10 bases and V by 6 bases; bases with no gene match: 12. Germline values: CDR1 DFQATT, CDR2 SNEGSKA (reference sequence). The CDR3 covers 14 residues. The CDR3 spells CSARRETGRSPLHF. In DNA form, the CDR3 reads TGCAGTGCCCGGCGGGAGACAGGGCGGTCACCCCTCCACTTT.

In its sample, this clonotype was seen many times. The CDR3 spells CASSFRAGLMNEQYF. CDR3 sequence (DNA): TGTGCCAGCAGTTTTCGAGCGGGACTAATGAACGAGCAGTACTTC. The chain employs TRBV12-3 or TRBV12-4 and TRBJ2-7, with 7 nucleotides matching TRBD2. J lost 5 bases, V lost 3 bases, and 10 bases had no gene match. The length of the CDR3 is 15 residues.